This TCR beta chain was identified during a study of T cell responses to AZD1222 COVID-19 vaccine. Measured with immunoSEQ multiplex PCR; TCRdb has only the in-frame clones, and not every one. The data hold tens of thousands of clones, with roughly 84% observed a single time. Study-wide results and caveats: Once two AZD1222 doses were given, Spike-specific TCR breadth and depth went up.

Notes on this clone: Its antigen remains unidentified.

The sample was peripheral blood, taken 28 days after the second AZD1222 dose. This TCR derives from an adult who received the AZD1222 COVID-19 vaccine.

The chain's CDR3 is CASSASLAVFVTDTQYF. CDR3 sequence (DNA): TGTGCCAGCAGCGCCTCACTAGCGGTCTTTGTCACAGATACGCAGTATTTT. The chain has TRBV7-8 and TRBJ2-3, with TRBD2 identical over 8 bases. Trimming removed 5 bases from V and 2 bases from J; junction bases left unmatched: 12. Germline values: CDR1 SGHVS, CDR2 FQNEAQ. The CDR3 length is 17 residues.